This T cell receptor beta chain came from a study of ipilimumab plus nivolumab after autologous stem cell transplantation. Trimming removed 2 bases from V and 6 bases from J; junction bases left unmatched: 1. The CDR3 has 12 residues. Per the germline V gene, CDR1 is SGDLS and CDR2 is YYNGEE. Sequenced by immunoSEQ multiplex PCR; TCRdb stores in-frame clones only, minus some. Of 15,000 to 20,000 clones in the sample, 75% to 90% were seen once. This clone showed up just once. The V gene is TRBV9, the J gene TRBJ2-7; 8 nucleotides line up with TRBD2. This sample comprised PBMCs, obtained in a trial of ipilimumab plus nivolumab as post-transplant consolidation. The TCR sequence derives from a male donor with diffuse large B-cell lymphoma. The CDR3 is CASSVLAGEQYF. The CDR3 DNA is TGTGCCAGCAGCGTGCTAGCGGGCGAGCAGTACTTC.